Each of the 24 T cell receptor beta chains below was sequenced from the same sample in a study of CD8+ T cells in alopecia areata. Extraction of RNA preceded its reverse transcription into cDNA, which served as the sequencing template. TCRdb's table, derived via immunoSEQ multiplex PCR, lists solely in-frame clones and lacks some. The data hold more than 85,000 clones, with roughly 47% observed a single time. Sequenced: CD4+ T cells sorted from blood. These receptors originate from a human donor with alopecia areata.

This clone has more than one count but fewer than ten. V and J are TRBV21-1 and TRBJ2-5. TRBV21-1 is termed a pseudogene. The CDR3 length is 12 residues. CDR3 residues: CASSTRLETQYF. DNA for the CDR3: TGTGCCAGCAGCACCCGCTTGGAGACCCAGTACTTC.

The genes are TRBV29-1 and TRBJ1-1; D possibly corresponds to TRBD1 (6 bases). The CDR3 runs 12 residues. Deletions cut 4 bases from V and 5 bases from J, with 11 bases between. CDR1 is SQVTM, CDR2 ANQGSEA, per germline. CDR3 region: CSVAAQGTEAFF. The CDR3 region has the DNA TGCAGCGTTGCCGCACAGGGAACTGAAGCTTTCTTT.

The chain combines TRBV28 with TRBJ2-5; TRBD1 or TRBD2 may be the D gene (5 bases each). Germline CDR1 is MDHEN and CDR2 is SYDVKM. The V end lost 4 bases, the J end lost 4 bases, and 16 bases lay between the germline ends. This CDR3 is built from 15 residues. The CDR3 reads CASSSIGTAGETQYF. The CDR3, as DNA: TGTGCCAGCAGTTCTATAGGGACGGCTGGAGAGACCCAGTACTTC.

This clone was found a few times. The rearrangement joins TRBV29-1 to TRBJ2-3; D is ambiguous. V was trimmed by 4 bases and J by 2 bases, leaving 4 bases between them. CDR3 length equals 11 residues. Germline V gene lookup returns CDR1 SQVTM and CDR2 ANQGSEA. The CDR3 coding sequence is TGCAGCGTTGGACACACAGATACGCAGTATTTT. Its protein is CSVGHTDTQYF.

The CDR3 reads CSVVYGYTF. CDR3 DNA: TGCAGTGTTGTCTATGGCTACACCTTC. The chain combines TRBV20-1 with TRBJ1-2; D not resolved. The CDR3 has 9 amino acids. Trimming left V 7 bases short and J 4 bases short, with 4 bases between. CDR1 is DFQATT, CDR2 SNEGSKA, per germline (reference sequence).

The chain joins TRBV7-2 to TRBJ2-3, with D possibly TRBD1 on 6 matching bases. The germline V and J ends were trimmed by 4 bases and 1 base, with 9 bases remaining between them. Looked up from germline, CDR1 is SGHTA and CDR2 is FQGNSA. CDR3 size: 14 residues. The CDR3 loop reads CASSSRQGTDTQYF. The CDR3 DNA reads TGTGCCAGCAGCTCCCGACAGGGCACAGATACGCAGTATTTT.

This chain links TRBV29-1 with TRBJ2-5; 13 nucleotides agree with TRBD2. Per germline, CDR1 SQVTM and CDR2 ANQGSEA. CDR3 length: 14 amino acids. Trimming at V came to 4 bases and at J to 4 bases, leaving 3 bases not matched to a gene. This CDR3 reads CSVGTSGRGETQYF. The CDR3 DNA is TGCAGCGTTGGGACTAGCGGGAGAGGAGAGACCCAGTACTTC.

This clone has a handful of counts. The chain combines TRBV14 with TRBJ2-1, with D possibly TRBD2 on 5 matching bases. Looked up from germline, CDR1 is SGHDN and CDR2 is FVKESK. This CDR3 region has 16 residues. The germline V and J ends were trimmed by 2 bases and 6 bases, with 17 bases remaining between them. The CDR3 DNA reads TGTGCCAGCAGCCAACTACCCCTCGAGAGGGTCAATGAGCAGTTCTTC. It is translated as CASSQLPLERVNEQFF.

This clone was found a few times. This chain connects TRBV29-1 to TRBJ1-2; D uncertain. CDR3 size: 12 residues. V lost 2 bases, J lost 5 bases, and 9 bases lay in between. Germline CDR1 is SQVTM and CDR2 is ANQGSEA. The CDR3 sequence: CSVELGLYGYTF. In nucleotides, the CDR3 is TGCAGCGTTGAATTAGGGTTGTATGGCTACACCTTC.

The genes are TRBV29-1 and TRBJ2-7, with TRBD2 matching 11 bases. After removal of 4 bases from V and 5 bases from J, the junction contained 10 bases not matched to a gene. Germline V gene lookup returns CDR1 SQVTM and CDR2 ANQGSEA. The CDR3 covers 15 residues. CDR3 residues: CSVGQGSGRVDEQYF. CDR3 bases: TGCAGCGTTGGTCAGGGTAGCGGGAGGGTGGACGAGCAGTACTTC.

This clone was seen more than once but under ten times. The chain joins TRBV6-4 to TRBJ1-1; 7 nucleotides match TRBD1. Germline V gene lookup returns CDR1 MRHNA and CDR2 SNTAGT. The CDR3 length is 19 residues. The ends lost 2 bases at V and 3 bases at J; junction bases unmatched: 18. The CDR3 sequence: CASSDVDRERGKCDTEAFF. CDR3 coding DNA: TGTGCCAGCAGTGACGTCGACAGGGAACGTGGAAAATGCGACACTGAAGCTTTCTTT.

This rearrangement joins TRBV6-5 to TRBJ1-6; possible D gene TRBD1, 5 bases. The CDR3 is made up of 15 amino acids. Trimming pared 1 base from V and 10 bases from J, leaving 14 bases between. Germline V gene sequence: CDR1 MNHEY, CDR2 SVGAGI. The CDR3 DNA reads TGTGCCAGCAGTTACTTCGGGGCGAGGGGATCACCCCTCCACTTT. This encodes CASSYFGARGSPLHF.

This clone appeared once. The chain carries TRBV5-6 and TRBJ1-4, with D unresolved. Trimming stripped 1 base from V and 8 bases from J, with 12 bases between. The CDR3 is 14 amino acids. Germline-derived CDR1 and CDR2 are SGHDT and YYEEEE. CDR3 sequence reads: CASSLWRPEEKLFF. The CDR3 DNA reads TGTGCCAGCAGCTTGTGGCGACCGGAAGAAAAACTGTTTTTT.

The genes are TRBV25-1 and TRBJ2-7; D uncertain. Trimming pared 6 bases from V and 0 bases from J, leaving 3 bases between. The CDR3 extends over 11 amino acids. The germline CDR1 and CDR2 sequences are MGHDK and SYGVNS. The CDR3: CASSFSYEQYF. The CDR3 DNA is TGTGCCAGCAGCTTCTCCTACGAGCAGTACTTC.

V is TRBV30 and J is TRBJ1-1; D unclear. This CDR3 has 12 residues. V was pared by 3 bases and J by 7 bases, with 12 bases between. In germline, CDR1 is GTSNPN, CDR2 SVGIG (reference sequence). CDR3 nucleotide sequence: TGTGCCTGGAGGAGGGAGTCCCTTGAAGCTTTCTTT. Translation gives CAWRRESLEAFF. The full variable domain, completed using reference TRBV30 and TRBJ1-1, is SQTIHQWPATLVQPVGSPLSLECTVEGTSNPNLYWYRQAAGRGLQLLFYSVGIGQISSEVPQNLSASRPQDRQFILSSKKLLLSDSGFYLCAWRRESLEAFFGQGTRLTVV.

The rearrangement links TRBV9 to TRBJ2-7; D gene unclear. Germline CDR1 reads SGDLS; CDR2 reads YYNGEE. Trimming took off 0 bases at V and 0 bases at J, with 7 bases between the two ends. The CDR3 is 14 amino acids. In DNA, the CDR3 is TGTGCCAGCAGCGTAGGACCGGTCTCCTACGAGCAGTACTTC. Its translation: CASSVGPVSYEQYF.

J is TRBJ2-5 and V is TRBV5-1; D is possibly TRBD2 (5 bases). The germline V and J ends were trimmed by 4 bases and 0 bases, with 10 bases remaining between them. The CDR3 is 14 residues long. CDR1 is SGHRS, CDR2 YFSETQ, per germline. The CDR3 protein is CASSLGLNQETQYF. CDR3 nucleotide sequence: TGCGCCAGCAGCCTCGGACTCAACCAAGAGACCCAGTACTTC.

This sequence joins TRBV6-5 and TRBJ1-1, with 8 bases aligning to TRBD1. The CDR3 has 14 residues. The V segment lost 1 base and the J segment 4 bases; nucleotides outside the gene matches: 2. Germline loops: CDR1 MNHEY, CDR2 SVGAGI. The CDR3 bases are TGTGCCAGCAGTTACTTGACAGGGGCCACTGAAGCTTTCTTT. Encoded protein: CASSYLTGATEAFF.

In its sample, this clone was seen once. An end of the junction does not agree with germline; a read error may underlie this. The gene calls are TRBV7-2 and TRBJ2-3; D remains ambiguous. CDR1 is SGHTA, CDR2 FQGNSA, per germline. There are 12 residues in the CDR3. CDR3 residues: CASTLLTDTQYF. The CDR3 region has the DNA TGTGCCAGCACCTTACTCACAGATACGCAGTATTTT.

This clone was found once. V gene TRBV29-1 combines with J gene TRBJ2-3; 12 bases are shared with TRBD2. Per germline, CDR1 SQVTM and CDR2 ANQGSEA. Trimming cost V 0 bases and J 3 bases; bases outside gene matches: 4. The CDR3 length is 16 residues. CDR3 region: CSVEDAGLAGTDTQYF. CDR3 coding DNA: TGCAGCGTTGAAGACGCCGGACTAGCGGGGACAGATACGCAGTATTTT.

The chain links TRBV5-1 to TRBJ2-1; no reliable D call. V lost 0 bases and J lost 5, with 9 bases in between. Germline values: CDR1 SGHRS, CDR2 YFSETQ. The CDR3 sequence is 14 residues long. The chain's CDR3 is CASSLGEQHNEQFF. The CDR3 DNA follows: TGCGCCAGCAGCTTGGGAGAACAACACAATGAGCAGTTCTTC.

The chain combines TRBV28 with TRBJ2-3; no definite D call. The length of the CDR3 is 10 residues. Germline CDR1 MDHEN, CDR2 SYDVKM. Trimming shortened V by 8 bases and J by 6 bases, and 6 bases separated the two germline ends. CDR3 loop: CASSWDTQYF. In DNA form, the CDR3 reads TGTGCCAGCTCCTGGGATACGCAGTATTTT. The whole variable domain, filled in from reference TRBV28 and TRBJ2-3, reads DVKVTQSSRYLVKRTGEKVFLECVQDMDHENMFWYRQDPGLGLRLIYFSYDVKMKEKGDIPEGYSVSREKKERFSLILESASTNQTSMYLCASSWDTQYFGPGTRLTVL.

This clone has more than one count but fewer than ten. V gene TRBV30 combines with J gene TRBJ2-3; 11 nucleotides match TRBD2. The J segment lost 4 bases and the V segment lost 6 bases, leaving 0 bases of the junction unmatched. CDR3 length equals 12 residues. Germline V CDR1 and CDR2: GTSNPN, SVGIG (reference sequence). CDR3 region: CACSGGADTQYF. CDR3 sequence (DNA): TGTGCCTGTAGCGGGGGGGCAGATACGCAGTATTTT.

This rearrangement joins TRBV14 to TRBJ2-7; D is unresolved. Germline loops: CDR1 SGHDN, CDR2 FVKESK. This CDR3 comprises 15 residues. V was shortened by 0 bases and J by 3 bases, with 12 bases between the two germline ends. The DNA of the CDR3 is TGTGCCAGCAGCCAAGAAGGGCTCTCCGTCTACGAGCAGTACTTC. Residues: CASSQEGLSVYEQYF.